This TCR beta chain is drawn from a study of vaccination and CD4 T cells after COVID-19. Study context: Following dose two, a median around 65 days (range 14 to 241) passed before post-vaccine samples were taken. Study outcomes and limitations: SARS-CoV-2-reactive clonotype medians increased from about 22 to 38, not significantly.

This CDR3 region has 11 residues. V lost 5 bases, J lost 3 bases, and 4 bases lay in between. The germline gives CDR1 KGHSH, CDR2 LQKENI. Oncomine TCR Beta short-read sequencing was applied to DNA from cultured CD4+ T cells. From cultured CD4+ T cells, genomic DNA was extracted. TCRdb passed the PCR reads through MiXCR, listing each CDR3 protein once. The sample lists approximately 17,000 distinct CDR3 sequences, 60% to 80% occurring once. About this clonotype: What it recognizes is unknown.

The sample's treatment: approximately 11-day PBMC culture with coronavirus spike peptide pools or control peptides (ViraFEST assay). Days 3 and 7 saw half the medium replaced with fresh IL-2 medium. The chain combines TRBV18 with TRBJ1-2, with unresolved D. The sample comprised CD4+ T cells from blood, cultured in vitro. This clonotype originated in a human donor who had recovered from COVID-19. Here the CDR3 reads CASSGDYGYTF. The CDR3 DNA follows: TGTGCCAGCTCAGGGGACTATGGCTACACCTTC.